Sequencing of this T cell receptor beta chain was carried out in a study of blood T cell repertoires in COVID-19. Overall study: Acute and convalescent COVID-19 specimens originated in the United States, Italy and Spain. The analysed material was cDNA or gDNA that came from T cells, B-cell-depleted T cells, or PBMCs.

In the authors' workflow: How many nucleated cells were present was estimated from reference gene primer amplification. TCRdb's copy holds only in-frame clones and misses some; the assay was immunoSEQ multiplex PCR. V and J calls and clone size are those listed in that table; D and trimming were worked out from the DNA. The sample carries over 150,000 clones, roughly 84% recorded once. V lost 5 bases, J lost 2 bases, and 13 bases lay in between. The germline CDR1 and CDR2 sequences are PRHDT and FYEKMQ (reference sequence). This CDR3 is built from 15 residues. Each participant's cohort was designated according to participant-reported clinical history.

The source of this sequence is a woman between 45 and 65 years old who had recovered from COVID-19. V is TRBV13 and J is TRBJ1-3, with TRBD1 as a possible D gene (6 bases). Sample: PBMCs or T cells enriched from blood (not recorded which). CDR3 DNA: TGTGCCAGCAGCCTAGAGGGGGTGACTGGAAACACCATATATTTT. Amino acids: CASSLEGVTGNTIYF. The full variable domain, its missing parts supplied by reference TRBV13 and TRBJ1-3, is AAGVIQSPRHLIKEKRETATLKCYPIPRHDTVYWYQQGPGQDPQFLISFYEKMQSDKGSIPDRFSAQQFSDYHSELNMSSLELGDSALYFCASSLEGVTGNTIYFGEGSWLTVV.